Following are 23 T cell receptor beta chains from one sample sequenced in a study of vaccination and CD4 T cells after COVID-19. For these receptors, no antigen is known. Described treatment: approximately 9-day PBMC culture with coronavirus spike peptide pools or control peptides (ViraFEST assay). Oncomine TCR Beta short-read sequencing was applied to DNA from cultured CD4+ T cells. TCRdb called the PCR reads again in MiXCR, with one record for every CDR3 protein. The repertoire holds about 9,100 distinct CDR3 sequences, with about two thirds as singletons. The source material was CD4+ T cells from blood, cultured in vitro. The receptors here all came from a human donor who had recovered from COVID-19.

The genes are TRBV20-1 and TRBJ2-5; no definite D call. CDR3 size: 15 residues. V was cut by 3 bases and J by 3 bases, with 17 bases left in between. Germline V CDR1 and CDR2: DFQATT, SNEGSKA (reference sequence). CDR3 DNA: TGCAGTGCTAGGGACCCGGCCAGCTCTAAAGAGACCCAGTACTTC. It codes for CSARDPASSKETQYF.

J is TRBJ1-6 and V is TRBV2; 9 bases match TRBD1. With 4 bases clipped from V and 8 bases from J, the junction kept 6 bases outside the gene matches. Germline values: CDR1 SNHLY, CDR2 FYNNEI. This CDR3 region has 15 residues. CDR3 in amino acids: CASSATGGAYSPLHF. CDR3 in DNA: TGTGCCAGCAGTGCTACAGGGGGCGCTTATTCACCCCTCCACTTT.

The CDR3 region is CSAREGEITAEQYF. The CDR3 nucleotides read TGCAGTGCTAGAGAGGGGGAGATTACGGCCGAGCAGTACTTC. This sequence joins TRBV20-1 and TRBJ2-7, with D possibly called TRBD1 or TRBD2 (5 bases each). Germline CDR1 reads DFQATT; CDR2 reads SNEGSKA (reference sequence). Deletions cut 0 bases from V and 6 bases from J, with 15 bases between. This CDR3 is built from 14 residues.

This rearrangement joins TRBV5-1 to TRBJ2-2; TRBD2 aligns across 11 bases. V lost 3 bases to trimming and J lost 0 bases; unmatched junction nucleotides: 4. The CDR3 is 17 amino acids. Germline loops: CDR1 SGHRS, CDR2 YFSETQ. The CDR3 DNA reads TGCGCCAGCAGCTGGGGACTAGCGGTAGCGAACACCGGGGAGCTGTTTTTT. Its translation is CASSWGLAVANTGELFF.

V is TRBV11-3 and J is TRBJ2-5; the D gene is possibly TRBD2 (6 bases). V shed 5 bases and J shed 4 bases, with 11 bases lying between them. Germline V CDR1 and CDR2: SGHNT, YENEEA. This CDR3 is 13 amino acids long. The DNA for the CDR3 is TGTGCCAGCAGCCTTAGGAGGGGAGAGACCCAGTACTTC. Encoded protein: CASSLRRGETQYF.

A single count supports this clonotype. The J gene is TRBJ1-1, the V gene TRBV7-9; tentative D call: TRBD1 (6 bases). V was clipped by 2 bases and J by 4 bases, with 14 bases between them. CDR3 size: 15 residues. Germline loops: CDR1 SEHNR, CDR2 FQNEAQ (reference sequence). The CDR3 here is CASSLSRTAGTEAFF. Here the CDR3 DNA reads TGTGCCAGCAGCTTATCCCGGACAGCAGGCACTGAAGCTTTCTTT.

V usage is TRBV7-2 and J usage is TRBJ1-5; D is unclear. Per germline, CDR1 SGHTA and CDR2 FQGNSA. V was pared by 2 bases and J by 5 bases, with 7 bases between. The CDR3 runs 13 residues. The CDR3: CASSLRADQPQHF. DNA for the CDR3: TGTGCCAGCAGCTTAAGAGCTGATCAGCCCCAGCATTTT.

This chain joins TRBV7-2 and TRBJ2-6; no reliable D call. The length of the CDR3 is 14 residues. V dropped 1 base and J dropped 1 base, with 2 bases sitting between them. From germline, CDR1 is SGHTA and CDR2 FQGNSA. CDR3 in DNA: TGTGCCAGCAGCTTAGGTTCTGGGGCCAACGTCCTGACTTTC. It is translated as CASSLGSGANVLTF.

V is TRBV6-2 or TRBV6-3 and J is TRBJ1-2; D unresolved. CDR3 length: 13 residues. CDR1 and CDR2 (germline): MNHEY, SVGEGT. V lost 6 bases to trimming and J lost 0 bases, with 8 bases between them. CDR3 bases: TGTGCCAGCAGGGCATGGGCTAACTATGGCTACACCTTC. It codes for CASRAWANYGYTF.

Comment on this clonotype: The germline gene is not matched at one end of the junction; a read error may be the cause. This chain joins TRBV7-7 and TRBJ2-5; TRBD2 is a possible D gene (5 bases). CDR1 and CDR2 from the germline V gene are SSHAT and FNYEAQ (reference sequence). The CDR3 length is 16 residues. The CDR3 DNA sequence: TGTGCTAGCAGCTTGTCCAAAACTAGTTTCGGGGAGACCCAGTACTTC. Protein: CASSLSKTSFGETQYF.

V and J are TRBV6-1 and TRBJ1-6; 7 bases are shared with TRBD1. J lost 7 bases, V lost 6 bases, and 9 bases had no gene match. The CDR3 is made up of 15 amino acids. Germline lookup yields CDR1 MNHNS and CDR2 SASEGT. The CDR3 here is CASSPLIRGNSPLHF. The CDR3 region has the DNA TGTGCCAGCAGCCCCCTCATCAGGGGGAATTCACCCCTCCACTTT.

The chain links TRBV7-8 to TRBJ2-2; no firm D call. The CDR3 is 12 residues long. V was pared by 0 bases and J by 9 bases, with 5 bases between. From germline, CDR1 is SGHVS and CDR2 FQNEAQ. The CDR3 nucleotides are TGTGCCAGCAGCTTAGCGGCCAGGGAGCTGTTTTTT. This codes for CASSLAARELFF.

The chain combines TRBV20-1 with TRBJ2-5; 12 bases fit TRBD2. V gave up 1 base and J gave up 4 bases; unmatched junction bases: 4. The CDR3 contains 15 residues. Per germline, CDR1 DFQATT and CDR2 SNEGSKA (reference sequence). Written as DNA, the CDR3 is TGCAGTGCTAGAGTTTGGACTAGCGGGGTAGAGACCCAGTACTTC. Translating it yields CSARVWTSGVETQYF.

This clonotype was seen just once. V is TRBV7-2 and J is TRBJ1-5; D may be TRBD1 (5 bases). CDR1 is SGHTA and CDR2 is FQGNSA in the germline V gene. With 1 base removed from V and 6 bases from J, the gap between germline ends came to 13 bases. This CDR3 contains 15 residues. As DNA, the CDR3 is TGTGCCAGCAGCTTAGTAGGGGTAACAGGTCAGCCCCAGCATTTT. As protein: CASSLVGVTGQPQHF.

This clonotype was counted between two and nine times. This chain uses TRBV15 with TRBJ1-1, with TRBD1 identical over 8 bases. The length of the CDR3 is 14 residues. The V gene end was trimmed by 4 bases and the J gene end by 6 bases; junction bases not matched to a gene: 7. In germline, CDR1 is LNHNV, CDR2 YYDKDF (reference sequence). The CDR3: CATSTSGQAPEAFF. The CDR3 coding sequence is TGTGCCACCAGCACCTCGGGACAGGCCCCTGAAGCTTTCTTT.

This clonotype has a single count. The chain combines TRBV28 with TRBJ1-2; 8 bases fit TRBD1. The CDR3 has 12 residues. V lost 6 bases, J lost 8 bases, and 5 bases stayed unmatched. The V gene's germline CDR1 is MDHEN and CDR2 SYDVKM. CDR3 residues: CASRGQGYGYTF. For the CDR3, the DNA is TGTGCCAGCAGAGGACAGGGTTACGGCTACACCTTC.

The chain links TRBV6-4 to TRBJ2-7, with D perhaps matching TRBD2 (5 bases). This CDR3 is 14 amino acids long. Trimming stripped 6 bases from V and 0 bases from J, with 12 bases between. The germline V gene encodes CDR1 MRHNA and CDR2 SNTAGT. CDR3 residues: CASRPDWGSYEQYF. DNA of the CDR3: TGTGCCAGCAGACCGGACTGGGGCTCCTACGAGCAGTACTTC.

In the case of this clonotype: The germline gene is not matched at one end of the junction; a read error may be the cause. This chain connects TRBV7-2 to TRBJ1-1; TRBD1 is a possible D gene (6 bases). The CDR3 covers 14 residues. Germline CDR1 reads SGHTA; CDR2 reads FQGNSA. The CDR3 bases are TGTGCCAGCAGCACGTTAGTGGGGGCGACTGAAGCTCTCTTT. Translated, it gives CASSTLVGATEALF. Together with reference TRBV7-2 and TRBJ1-1, the CDR3 gives the full variable domain: GAGVSQSPSNKVTEKGKDVELRCDPISGHTALYWYRQSLGQGLEFLIYFQGNSAPDKSGLPSDRFSAERTGGSVSTLTIQRTQQEDSAVYLCASSTLVGATEALFGQGTRLTVV.

The J gene is TRBJ1-5, the V gene TRBV19; D is unclear. V was shortened by 5 bases and J by 2 bases, with 13 bases between the two germline ends. Germline CDR1 and CDR2: LNHDA and SQIVND (reference sequence). The CDR3 is made up of 15 amino acids. The CDR3 here is CASSPYREGNQPQHF. In DNA, the CDR3 is TGTGCCAGTAGTCCCTACAGAGAGGGCAATCAGCCCCAGCATTTT.

V usage is TRBV10-1 and J usage is TRBJ2-7; 10 bases fit TRBD1. Germline CDR1 is WNHNN and CDR2 is SYGVQD (reference sequence). With V trimmed by 3 bases and J by 13 bases, 12 bases remained unmatched. This CDR3 has 14 amino acids. As DNA, the CDR3 is TGCGCCAGCAGTGACGGAAGGACAGGGGGAATGATCTACTTC. Translating it yields CASSDGRTGGMIYF.

The chain carries TRBV20-1 and TRBJ1-5, with 9 positions matching TRBD1. This CDR3 region has 15 residues. The junction had 4 bases not matched to a gene; V was cut back by 2 bases and J by 2 bases. CDR1 DFQATT and CDR2 SNEGSKA come from the germline V gene (reference sequence). The CDR3 DNA is TGCAGTGCTAGAAGGGACAGGGTGGGCAATCAGCCCCAGCATTTT. Protein product: CSARRDRVGNQPQHF.

CDR3 amino acids: CASSASGGARTGELFF. The CDR3 nucleotides read TGTGCCAGCAGTGCCAGCGGGGGGGCTCGGACCGGGGAGCTGTTTTTT. The V and J genes are TRBV27 and TRBJ2-2, with 10 bases identical to TRBD2. The CDR3 length is 16 residues. J gave up 5 bases and V 5 bases, and 8 bases lay outside the gene matches. CDR1 MNHEY and CDR2 SMNVEV come from the germline V gene (reference sequence).

This clonotype turned up a few times. This CDR3 is CASREYSGNTIYF. CDR3 coding DNA: TGTGCCAGCAGGGAATACTCTGGAAACACCATATATTTT. This chain links TRBV11-2 with TRBJ1-3; D remains unclear. Trimming took off 6 bases at V and 0 bases at J, with 6 bases between the two ends. The CDR3 has 13 residues. Germline V gives CDR1 SGHAT, CDR2 FQNNGV.